These 28 T cell receptor beta chains originate from one sample sequenced in a study of cytomegalovirus exposure and HLA in healthy donors. PCR used 60 Vbeta primers and 13 Jbeta primers. Generated by immunoSEQ multiplex PCR, the TCRdb table keeps only in-frame clones and is missing some. This repertoire includes 53,000 or so clones. Sequenced input: PBMCs. The receptor source for this set is a man between 18 and 29 years old in good health and CMV-seropositive.

V and J are TRBV28 and TRBJ2-1; TRBD2 is a possible D gene (5 bases). The CDR3 contains 14 residues. Germline assignment: CDR1 MDHEN and CDR2 SYDVKM. The V end was cut by 5 bases, the J end by 6 bases, with 14 bases between. CDR3 DNA sequence: TGTGCCAGCAGTCCCATGGACTCCCTCAATGAGCAGTTCTTC. Protein sequence: CASSPMDSLNEQFF.

The rearrangement joins TRBV5-4 to TRBJ2-7; 7 bases are shared with TRBD2. Looked up from germline, CDR1 is SGHNT and CDR2 is YYREEE (reference sequence). The CDR3 runs to 14 residues. Trimming removed 3 bases from V and 7 bases from J; junction bases left unmatched: 10. The CDR3 DNA follows: TGTGCCAGCAGCTCCTTTGGGGGGGGTCGGGAGCAGTACTTC. It codes for CASSSFGGGREQYF.

The chain has TRBV5-1 and TRBJ2-3; the D gene is possibly TRBD2 (5 bases). With 0 bases removed from V and 0 bases from J, the gap between germline ends came to 8 bases. Germline V gene sequence: CDR1 SGHRS, CDR2 YFSETQ. The length of the CDR3 is 15 residues. In nucleotides, the CDR3 is TGCGCCAGCAGCTTGGGCGGGTCTAGCACAGATACGCAGTATTTT. It yields the protein CASSLGGSSTDTQYF.

V is TRBV5-1 and J is TRBJ2-1; tentative D call: TRBD1 (6 bases). Deletions cut 4 bases from V and 4 bases from J, with 9 bases between. Germline values: CDR1 SGHRS, CDR2 YFSETQ. The CDR3 consists of 13 residues. CDR3 sequence: CASSRDTYNEQFF. The CDR3 DNA reads as TGCGCCAGCAGCCGGGACACTTACAATGAGCAGTTCTTC.

This chain connects TRBV28 to TRBJ1-5, with 9 positions matching TRBD1. Trimming removed 7 bases from V and 6 bases from J; junction bases left unmatched: 7. Germline lookup yields CDR1 MDHEN and CDR2 SYDVKM. The CDR3 extends over 14 amino acids. CDR3 nucleotide sequence: TGTGCCAGCACCGGACAGGGGAAGGGTCAGCCCCAGCATTTT. This gives the protein CASTGQGKGQPQHF.

The V and J genes are TRBV11-3 and TRBJ2-3, with TRBD1 as a possible D gene (6 bases). The CDR3 is made up of 16 amino acids. Germline V gene data show CDR1 as SGHNT and CDR2 as YENEEA. V lost 4 bases and J 2 bases, leaving 16 bases between the germline ends. The CDR3, as DNA: TGTGCCAGCAGCTCTTCTTGGACAGCTTCCACAGATACGCAGTATTTT. It yields the protein CASSSSWTASTDTQYF.

The V and J genes are TRBV28 and TRBJ1-2; 10 bases align to TRBD1. From germline, CDR1 is MDHEN and CDR2 SYDVKM. V trimming: 9 bases; J trimming: 3 bases; junction bases outside the gene matches: 7. This CDR3 has 14 residues. As DNA, the CDR3 is TGTGCCAGTGTGGGACAGGGGCCGGACTATGGCTACACCTTC. Its translation is CASVGQGPDYGYTF.

The rearrangement uses TRBV5-1 and TRBJ2-7, with 11 bases lining up with TRBD2. CDR3 length equals 15 residues. Looked up from germline, CDR1 is SGHRS and CDR2 is YFSETQ. The trim removed 3 bases at V and 3 bases at J, leaving 5 bases unmatched. In DNA, the CDR3 is TGCGCCAGCAGCTGGACTAGCGGGTGGAGCTACGAGCAGTACTTC. It codes for CASSWTSGWSYEQYF.

This rearrangement joins TRBV4-1 to TRBJ1-5; D is perhaps TRBD1 (5 bases). This CDR3 has 14 amino acids. Trimming took 8 bases from V and 9 from J, leaving 20 bases between them. Germline V gives CDR1 MGHRA, CDR2 YSYEKL. The CDR3 DNA reads as TGCGCCAGCTCCCCGGCAGGGCCGTCGGGGCCCCAGCATTTT. Amino acid sequence: CASSPAGPSGPQHF.

The V call is TRBV5-1, the J call TRBJ2-2, with 7 bases lining up with TRBD1. CDR3 length equals 13 residues. Trimming at V came to 3 bases and at J to 6 bases, leaving 2 bases not matched to a gene. CDR1 and CDR2 (germline): SGHRS, YFSETQ. The CDR3 DNA is TGCGCCAGCAGCTGGACAGGCCCCGGGGAGCTGTTTTTT. This codes for CASSWTGPGELFF.

The V gene is TRBV11-2, the J gene TRBJ2-5; the match to TRBD2 covers 10 bases. J gave up 6 bases and V 4 bases, and 11 bases lay outside the gene matches. The CDR3 is made up of 16 amino acids. Germline CDR1 SGHAT, CDR2 FQNNGV. The CDR3 DNA reads as TGTGCCAGCAGCTCCCTGAGCGGGAGGGCCATGAAGACCCAGTACTTC. Translating gives CASSSLSGRAMKTQYF.

Concerning this clone itself: In the same sample, other DNA sequences code for this CDR3. The chain links TRBV1 to TRBJ1-5; TRBD1 reflects the table's D call only, with no check against the DNA. TRBV1 is described as a pseudogene. The CDR3 has 16 residues. CDR3 bases: TGCACCAGCAGCCAAGGCACAGGGGGCAGGGGAAGGCCCCAGCATTTT. It specifies CTSSQGTGGRGRPQHF.

The J gene is TRBJ1-1, the V gene TRBV15, with 10 bases fitting TRBD1. Germline CDR1 reads LNHNV; CDR2 reads YYDKDF (reference sequence). This CDR3 spans 15 amino acids. The V segment lost 3 bases and the J segment 4 bases; nucleotides outside the gene matches: 5. As DNA, the CDR3 is TGTGCCACCAGCAGGTCCGACAGGGGGCTCACTGAAGCTTTCTTT. Protein: CATSRSDRGLTEAFF.

The J gene is TRBJ2-7, the V gene TRBV25-1; 8 bases are shared with TRBD2. Losses at the gene ends were 8 bases for V and 0 bases for J; bases not matched to a gene: 3. CDR3 length equals 13 residues. Germline loops: CDR1 MGHDK, CDR2 SYGVNS. CDR3 bases: TGTGCCAGCTCTCTAGCGGGCTCCTACGAGCAGTACTTC. Amino acids: CASSLAGSYEQYF.

The chain employs TRBV11-1 and TRBJ1-1; a weak D match, TRBD1 (6 bases). The CDR3 is made up of 13 amino acids. Trimming took off 5 bases at V and 3 bases at J, with 10 bases between the two ends. Germline assignment: CDR1 SGHAT and CDR2 FQDESV (reference sequence). In DNA, the CDR3 is TGTGCCAGCAGCGGACAGCTGGACACTGAAGCTTTCTTT. Translated, it gives CASSGQLDTEAFF.

The chain employs TRBV9 and TRBJ1-3; no reliable D call. V lost 0 bases to trimming and J lost 0 bases, with 10 bases between them. CDR3 length: 16 amino acids. CDR1 is SGDLS and CDR2 is YYNGEE in the germline V gene. The CDR3 region has the DNA TGTGCCAGCAGCGTAGGATTGGCTTACTCTGGAAACACCATATATTTT. Its protein product is CASSVGLAYSGNTIYF.

The chain couples TRBV29-1 to TRBJ2-1; D is unclear. Germline CDR1 reads SQVTM; CDR2 reads ANQGSEA. This CDR3 has 13 residues. V lost 3 bases, J lost 2 bases, and 8 bases lay in between. CDR3 DNA: TGCAGCGTTGAGCCAGGTCCCTACAATGAGCAGTTCTTC. This codes for CSVEPGPYNEQFF.

The rearrangement links TRBV9 to TRBJ2-1, with 8 nucleotides matching TRBD2. Losses at the gene ends were 1 base for V and 2 bases for J; bases not matched to a gene: 2. CDR1 and CDR2 from the germline V gene are SGDLS and YYNGEE. The CDR3 spans 15 residues. The CDR3 protein is CASSVTGRAYNEQFF. For the CDR3, the DNA is TGTGCCAGCAGCGTAACCGGGAGGGCCTACAATGAGCAGTTCTTC.

CDR3 sequence: CASSQEGGGTEAFF. CDR3 nucleotides: TGTGCCAGCAGCCAAGAAGGGGGCGGAACTGAAGCTTTCTTT. The chain combines TRBV4-2 with TRBJ1-1, with 7 bases that match TRBD1. V dropped 0 bases and J dropped 5; count of bases not matched to a gene: 3. The CDR3 spans 14 residues. Germline CDR1 reads LGHNA; CDR2 reads YNFKEQ.

CDR3 sequence reads: CASSLSPRAGVSYNEQFF. The CDR3 DNA is TGTGCCAGCAGCTTAAGCCCTCGGGCGGGAGTCAGTTACAATGAGCAGTTCTTC. The chain is built from TRBV7-2 and TRBJ2-1; 7 positions agree with TRBD2. The CDR3 contains 18 residues. The germline CDR1 and CDR2 sequences are SGHTA and FQGNSA. Trimming cost V 2 bases and J 4 bases; bases outside gene matches: 14.

The V gene is TRBV4-1, the J gene TRBJ2-3, with 11 bases lining up with TRBD1. Germline CDR1 MGHRA, CDR2 YSYEKL. CDR3 size: 20 residues. The V and J ends lost 4 bases and 0 bases, in that order; junction bases with no gene match: 15. In DNA, the CDR3 is TGCGCCAGCAGCCGGGAAGGACAGGGGGCAGGGGCGGTGAGCACAGATACGCAGTATTTT. Translated: CASSREGQGAGAVSTDTQYF.

This chain uses TRBV29-1 with TRBJ1-1, with 7 bases fitting TRBD1. Germline CDR1 is SQVTM and CDR2 is ANQGSEA. V trimming: 5 bases; J trimming: 0 bases; junction bases outside the gene matches: 6. The CDR3 extends over 14 amino acids. The CDR3 nucleotides read TGCAGCGTTTCTTACAGGGGCATGAACACTGAAGCTTTCTTT. Protein product: CSVSYRGMNTEAFF.

J is TRBJ2-5 and V is TRBV4-2, with TRBD2 matching over 9 bases. The end of the DNA fits TRBJ2-7 better, so the J call may be wrong. CDR1 LGHNA and CDR2 YNFKEQ come from the germline V gene. The CDR3 totals 13 residues. CDR3 nucleotides: TGTGCCAGCGCACCGGGACTAGCTTACGAGCAGTACTTC. It translates to CASAPGLAYEQYF.

CDR3 coding DNA: TGTGCCAGCAGTTTATCCTTGAGGGGCTACACCTTC. This encodes CASSLSLRGYTF. The chain carries TRBV28 and TRBJ1-2; D is ambiguous. From germline, CDR1 is MDHEN and CDR2 SYDVKM. The CDR3 spans 12 residues. With 1 base removed from V and 8 bases from J, the gap between germline ends came to 8 bases.

The chain carries TRBV25-1 and TRBJ2-1; 11 bases match TRBD2. This CDR3 has 16 amino acids. The germline V gene encodes CDR1 MGHDK and CDR2 SYGVNS. J was trimmed by 8 bases and V by 8 bases; bases with no gene match: 14. Here the CDR3 reads CASRSVLAGGSDEQFF. CDR3 sequence (DNA): TGTGCCAGCCGGTCCGTCCTAGCGGGAGGTTCGGATGAGCAGTTCTTC.

The chain uses TRBV18 and TRBJ1-2, with 12 bases fitting TRBD1. The germline V gene encodes CDR1 KGHSH and CDR2 LQKENI. V trimming: 0 bases; J trimming: 4 bases; junction bases outside the gene matches: 6. The CDR3 sequence is 17 residues long. CDR3 sequence: CASSPPAGQGASYGYTF. The CDR3 DNA reads TGTGCCAGCTCACCACCCGCGGGACAGGGGGCAAGCTATGGCTACACCTTC. Full variable domain (outside the CDR3, taken from reference TRBV18 and TRBJ1-2): NAGVMQNPRHLVRRRGQEARLRCSPMKGHSHVYWYRQLPEEGLKFMVYLQKENIIDESGMPKERFSAEFPKEGPSILRIQQVVRGDSAAYFCASSPPAGQGASYGYTFGSGTRLTVV.

The chain carries TRBV7-6 and TRBJ2-7, with a possible D match to TRBD1 (5 bases). CDR1 and CDR2 (germline): SGHVS, FNYEAQ. Trimming took off 5 bases at V and 3 bases at J, with 11 bases between the two ends. The CDR3 length is 13 residues. The CDR3 reads CASSKDRFYEQYF. CDR3 in DNA: TGTGCCAGCAGCAAAGACAGATTCTACGAGCAGTACTTC.

The chain uses TRBV6-5 and TRBJ1-2, with D tentatively TRBD1 (6 bases). V lost 6 bases and J lost 5, with 16 bases in between. Germline loops: CDR1 MNHEY, CDR2 SVGAGI. This CDR3 contains 14 residues. The CDR3 coding sequence is TGTGCCAGCAGCTTATACAGGGCGCAGTATGGCTACACCTTC. It translates to CASSLYRAQYGYTF.